The clone carrying this T cell receptor beta chain was seen once. In the original processing: Estimation of nucleated cell counts was performed using reference gene primer amplification. The data were produced by immunoSEQ multiplex PCR, yet TCRdb's version contains in-frame clones alone and is incomplete. V and J calls and clone size follow that table, whereas D and trimming were derived from the DNA. The profile shows 250,000 to 350,000 clones, approximately 86% of them singletons. This sample is part of a study of blood T cell repertoires in COVID-19. Across the study: COVID-19 samples from acute and convalescent phases originated in the United States, Italy and Spain. PBMCs, B-cell-depleted T cells, or T cells were the source of the cDNA or gDNA that made up the material.

V lost 3 bases, J lost 3 bases, and 4 bases stayed unmatched. CDR3 length: 15 amino acids. The germline gives CDR1 LGHNA, CDR2 YSLEER. The chain is built from TRBV4-3 and TRBJ1-4; 7 positions match TRBD1. The sequence was collected from a man aged 18 to 30 with active or convalescent COVID-19. The specimen sequenced was peripheral blood. This CDR3 reads CASSHTGVANEKLFF. The CDR3, as DNA: TGCGCCAGCAGCCATACAGGGGTGGCTAATGAAAAACTGTTTTTT.